This TCR beta chain is drawn from a study of T-cell memory formation after mild COVID-19. Study details: Clusters were largely donor specific. Study-level findings and limits: Clones that contracted from day 15 to 85 were balanced CD4/CD8, while later expanders leaned CD4+. SARS-CoV-2 specificity was not confirmed for second-wave clones peaking on day 37.

Notes on this clonotype: Antigen specificity is unknown.

It was 5'RACE with constant-segment primers that produced the TCR alpha and TCR beta cDNA libraries, which carried sample barcodes and UMIs. One entry per CDR3 protein, called by TCRdb with MiXCR from the 5' RACE reads. The sample includes more than 250,000 distinct CDR3 sequences, 15% to 20% seen only once; the top ten take about a fifth. The ends were cut back, 4 bases at V and 3 bases at J, with 12 bases in the middle. From germline, CDR1 is SGHTA and CDR2 FQGNSA. The CDR3 has 14 residues. The chain recombines TRBV7-2 with TRBJ1-1; no clear D gene. The clonotype comes from a man aged 18 to 35 who had mild COVID-19 (a few samples of this study predate the infection). Cell type and time point are not known. The sequencing input was PBMCs or a T cell subset sorted from them (not recorded which). Written as DNA, the CDR3 is TGTGCCAGCAGCTCTCGAGGATTTGACACTGAAGCTTTCTTT. It encodes CASSSRGFDTEAFF.